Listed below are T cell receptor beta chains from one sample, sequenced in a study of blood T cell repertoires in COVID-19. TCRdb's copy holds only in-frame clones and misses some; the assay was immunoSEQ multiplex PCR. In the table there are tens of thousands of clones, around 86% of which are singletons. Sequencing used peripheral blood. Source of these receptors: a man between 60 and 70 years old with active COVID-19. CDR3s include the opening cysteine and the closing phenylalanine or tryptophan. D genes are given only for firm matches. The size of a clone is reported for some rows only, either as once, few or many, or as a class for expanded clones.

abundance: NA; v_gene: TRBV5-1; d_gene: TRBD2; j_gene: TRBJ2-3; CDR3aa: CASSWTGATGGSTDTQYF; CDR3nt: TGCGCCAGCAGCTGGACCGGAGCCACGGGGGGAAGCACAGATACGCAGTATTTT
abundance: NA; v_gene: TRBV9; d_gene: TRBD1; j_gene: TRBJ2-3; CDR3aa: CASSVMDRGPTSTDTQYF; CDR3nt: TGTGCCAGCAGCGTTATGGACAGGGGGCCGACTAGCACAGATACGCAGTATTTT
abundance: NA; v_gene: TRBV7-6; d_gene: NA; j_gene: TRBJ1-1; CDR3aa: CASSQGELATEAFF; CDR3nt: TGTGCCAGCAGCCAGGGCGAGTTGGCTACTGAAGCTTTCTTT
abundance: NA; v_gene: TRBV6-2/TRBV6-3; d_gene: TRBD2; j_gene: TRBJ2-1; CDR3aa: CASSYSKVLASGYYNEQFF; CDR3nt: TGTGCCAGCAGTTACTCGAAGGTGTTGGCTAGCGGTTACTACAATGAGCAGTTCTTC
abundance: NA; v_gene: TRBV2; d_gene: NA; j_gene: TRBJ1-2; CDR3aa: CASKNKGVSYGYTF; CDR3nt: TGTGCCAGCAAAAACAAGGGGGTGAGCTATGGCTACACCTTC
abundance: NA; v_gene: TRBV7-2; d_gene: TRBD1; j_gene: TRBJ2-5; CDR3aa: CASSHGTGGETQYF; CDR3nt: TGTGCCAGCAGCCACGGGACAGGAGGAGAGACCCAGTACTTC
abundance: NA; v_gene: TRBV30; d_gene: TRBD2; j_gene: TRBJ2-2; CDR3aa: CAWSAVSGRGGELFF; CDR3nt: TGTGCCTGGAGTGCCGTTAGCGGGAGAGGCGGGGAGCTGTTTTTT
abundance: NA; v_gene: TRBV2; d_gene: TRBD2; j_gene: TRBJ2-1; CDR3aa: CAIPRGGANEQFF; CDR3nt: TGTGCCATCCCCCGGGGGGGGGCCAATGAGCAGTTCTTC
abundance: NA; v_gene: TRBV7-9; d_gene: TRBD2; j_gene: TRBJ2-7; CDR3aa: CASSSGTIYEQYF; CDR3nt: TGTGCCAGCAGTTCCGGGACTATCTACGAGCAGTACTTC
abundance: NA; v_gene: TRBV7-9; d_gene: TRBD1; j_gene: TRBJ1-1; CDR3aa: CASSPRDRNTEAFF; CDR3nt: TGTGCCAGCAGCCCCAGGGACAGGAACACTGAAGCTTTCTTT
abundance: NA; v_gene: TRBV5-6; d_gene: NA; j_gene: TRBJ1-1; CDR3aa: CASSPPGKSNTEAFF; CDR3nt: TGTGCCAGCAGCCCCCCGGGGAAGTCGAACACTGAAGCTTTCTTT
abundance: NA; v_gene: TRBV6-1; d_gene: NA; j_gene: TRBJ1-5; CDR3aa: CASSEVGQPNQPQHF; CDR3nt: TGTGCCAGCAGTGAAGTCGGACAGCCCAATCAGCCCCAGCATTTT
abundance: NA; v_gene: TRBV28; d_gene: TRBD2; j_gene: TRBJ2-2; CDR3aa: CASSLGLAGTGELFF; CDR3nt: TGTGCCAGCAGTTTAGGACTAGCGGGTACCGGGGAGCTGTTTTTT
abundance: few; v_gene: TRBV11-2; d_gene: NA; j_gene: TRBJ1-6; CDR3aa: CASRLGQTNSPLHF; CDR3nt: TGTGCCAGCAGGTTGGGACAAACTAATTCACCCCTCCACTTT
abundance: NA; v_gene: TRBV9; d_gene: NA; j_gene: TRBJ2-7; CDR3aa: CASSPRQAPNEQYF; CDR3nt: TGTGCCAGCAGCCCCCGACAGGCCCCCAACGAGCAGTACTTC
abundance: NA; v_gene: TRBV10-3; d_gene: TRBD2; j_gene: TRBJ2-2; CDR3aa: CAISGTSGRAAGELFF; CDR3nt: TGTGCCATCAGCGGGACTAGCGGGAGGGCCGCCGGGGAGCTGTTTTTT
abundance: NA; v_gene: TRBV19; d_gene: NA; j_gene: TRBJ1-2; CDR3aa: CASSMYTPANYGYTF; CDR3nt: TGTGCCAGTAGTATGTATACCCCAGCTAACTATGGCTACACCTTC
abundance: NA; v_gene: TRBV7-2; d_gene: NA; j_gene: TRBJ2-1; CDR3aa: CASSLVVGSEQFF; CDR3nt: TGTGCCAGCAGCTTAGTAGTCGGGAGCGAGCAGTTCTTC